This TCR beta chain appears in the sequencing data of a study of blood T cell repertoires in COVID-19. Assay used: immunoSEQ multiplex PCR; TCRdb lists only in-frame clones, some missing. The sample holds 130,000 or so clones, about 80% seen once. The clonotype was recovered from a man in his 60s with active or convalescent COVID-19. The source material was peripheral blood.

The chain's CDR3 is CASSLMTRQETQYF. As DNA, the CDR3 is TGTGCCAGCAGTCTGATGACTCGGCAAGAGACCCAGTACTTC. The chain carries TRBV6-5 and TRBJ2-5; D ambiguous. Trimming left V 5 bases short and J 2 bases short, with 12 bases between. In germline, CDR1 is MNHEY, CDR2 SVGAGI. The CDR3 is made up of 14 amino acids.